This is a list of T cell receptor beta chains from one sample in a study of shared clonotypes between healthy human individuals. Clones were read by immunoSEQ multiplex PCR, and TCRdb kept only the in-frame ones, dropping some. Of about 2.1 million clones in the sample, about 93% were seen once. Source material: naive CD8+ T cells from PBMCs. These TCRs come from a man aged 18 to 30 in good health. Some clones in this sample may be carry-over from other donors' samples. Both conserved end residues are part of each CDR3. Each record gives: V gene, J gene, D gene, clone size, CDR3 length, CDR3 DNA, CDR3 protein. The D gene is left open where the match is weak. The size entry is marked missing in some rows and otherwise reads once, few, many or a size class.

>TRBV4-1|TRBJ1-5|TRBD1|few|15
TGCGCCAGCAGCCAGGACAGGGTAGGGAATCAGCCCCAGCATTTT
CASSQDRVGNQPQHF
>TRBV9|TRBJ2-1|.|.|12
TGTGCCAGCAGCGTTGGCCACAATGAGCAGTTCTTC
CASSVGHNEQFF
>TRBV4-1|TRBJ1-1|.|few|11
TGCGCCAGCAGCCAAGGGCCAGAAGCTTTCTTT
CASSQGPEAFF
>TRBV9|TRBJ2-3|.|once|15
TGTGCCAGCAGCGTAGATGATGGGGGCACGAATACGCAGTATTTT
CASSVDDGGTNTQYF
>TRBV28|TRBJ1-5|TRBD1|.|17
TGTGCCAGCAGTATTTACCGGGGACAGGGGAACAATCAGCCCCAGCATTTT
CASSIYRGQGNNQPQHF
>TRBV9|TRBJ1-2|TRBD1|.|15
TGTGCCAGCAGCGTAGCCGTGACAGGGGTCGATGGCTACACCTTC
CASSVAVTGVDGYTF
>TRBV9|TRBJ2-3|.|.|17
TGTGCCAGCAGCTTACCGCTTGAAGGGGGGAGCACAGATACGCAGTATTTT
CASSLPLEGGSTDTQYF
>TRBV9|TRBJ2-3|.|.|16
TGTGCCAGCAGCGAGGGCCGGGACTTGTACACAGATACGCAGTATTTT
CASSEGRDLYTDTQYF
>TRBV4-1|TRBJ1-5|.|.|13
TGCGCCAGCAGACAGGGTATTGGTCAGCCCCAGCATTTT
CASRQGIGQPQHF
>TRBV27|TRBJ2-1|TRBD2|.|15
TGTGCCACCCTCGGGCTAGCGGACTCCTACAATGAGCAGTTCTTC
CATLGLADSYNEQFF
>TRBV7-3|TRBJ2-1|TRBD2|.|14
TGTGCCAGCAGCTCTATAGCGGGCCCGTCACGGCAGTTCTTC
CASSSIAGPSRQFF
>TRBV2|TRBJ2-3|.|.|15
TGTGCCAGCAGAGATCGGGACGGAGTTTTTGGTACGCAGTATTTT
CASRDRDGVFGTQYF
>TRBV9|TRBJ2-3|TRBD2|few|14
TGTGCCAGCAGCGGTAGCGGGAGGGGTGATACGCAGTATTTT
CASSGSGRGDTQYF
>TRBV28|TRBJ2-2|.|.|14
TGTGCCAGCAGTTGGACGGAGAACACCGGGGAGCTGTTTTTT
CASSWTENTGELFF
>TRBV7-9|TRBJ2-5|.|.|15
TGTGCCAGCAGCTTAGGACCGAGCCGCGAAGAGACCCAGTACTTC
CASSLGPSREETQYF
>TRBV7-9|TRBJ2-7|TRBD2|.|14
TGTGCCAGCAGCGGGACTAGCGGGAAGGTTGAGGAGTACTTC
CASSGTSGKVEEYF
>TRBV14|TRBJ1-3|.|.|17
TGTGCCAGCAGCCAAGGAATCCCCGGACGGACTGGAAACACCATATATTTT
CASSQGIPGRTGNTIYF
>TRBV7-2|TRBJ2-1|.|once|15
TGTGCCAGCAGCTTGGTCCCCCTCATTAAGTATGAGCAGTTCTTC
CASSLVPLIKYEQFF
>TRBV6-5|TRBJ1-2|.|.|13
TGTGCCGGCAGTTACGGAGGGACTTATGGCTACACCTTC
CAGSYGGTYGYTF
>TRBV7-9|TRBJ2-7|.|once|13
TGTGCCAGCAGCTTAGCTTCCAGTAACGAGCAGTACTTC
CASSLASSNEQYF
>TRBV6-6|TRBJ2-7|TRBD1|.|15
TGTGCCAGCATCAACGAGGGGGCACACTCCTACGAGCAGTACTTC
CASINEGAHSYEQYF
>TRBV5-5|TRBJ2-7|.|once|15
TGTGCCAGCAGCCTCATGCGGGACAGCTCCTACGAGCAGTACTTC
CASSLMRDSSYEQYF
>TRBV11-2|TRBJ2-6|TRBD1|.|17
TGTGCCAGCAGCTCAGGACAGGCCGGCTCTGGGGCCAACGTCCTGACTTTC
CASSSGQAGSGANVLTF
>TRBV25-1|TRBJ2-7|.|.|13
TGTGCCAGCAGTGAAGGGGGCGCGTACGAGCAGTACTTC
CASSEGGAYEQYF
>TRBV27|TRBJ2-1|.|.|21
TGTGCCAGCAGTTTAACCTCCGGGACAGGGTGGGGGACTAGCGCCGACAATGAGCAGTTCTTC
CASSLTSGTGWGTSADNEQFF
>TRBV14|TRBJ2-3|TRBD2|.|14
TGTGCCAGCAGCCTAACTAGCGGGCAATATACGCAGTATTTT
CASSLTSGQYTQYF
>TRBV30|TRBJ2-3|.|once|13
TGTGCCTGGAGTGTACGCGGTGTGGATACGCAGTATTTT
CAWSVRGVDTQYF
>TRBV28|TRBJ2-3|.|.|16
TGTGCCAGCAGTTTCCCCGCCATAGCGGCCACAGATACGCAGTATTTT
CASSFPAIAATDTQYF
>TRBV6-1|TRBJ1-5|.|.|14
TGTGCCAGCAGTGAAAATGTGGCCAATCAGCCCCAGCATTTT
CASSENVANQPQHF
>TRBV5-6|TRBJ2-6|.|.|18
TGTGCCAGCAGCACCCCGGACATTTTAAGCTCTGGGGCCAACGTCCTGACTTTC
CASSTPDILSSGANVLTF
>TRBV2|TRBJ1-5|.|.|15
TGTGCCAGCAGTGAAGGGCGTTATAGCAATCAGCCCCAGCATTTT
CASSEGRYSNQPQHF
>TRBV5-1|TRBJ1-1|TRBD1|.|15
TGCGCCAGCAGCTTGGGGACAGGGGTCGCGGCTGAAGCTTTCTTT
CASSLGTGVAAEAFF
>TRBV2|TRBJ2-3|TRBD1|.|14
TGTGCCAGCAGTGGATGGGGACAGACAGATACGCAGTATTTT
CASSGWGQTDTQYF
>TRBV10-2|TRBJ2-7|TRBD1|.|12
TGCGCCAGCAGAGACAGGGGGGGGGAGCAGTACTTC
CASRDRGGEQYF
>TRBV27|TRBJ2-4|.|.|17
TGTGCCAGCAGTATTTCGATTTCCCCGGGTGGCGAAAACATTCAGTACTTC
CASSISISPGGENIQYF
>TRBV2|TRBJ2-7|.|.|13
TGTGCCAGCAGCTCCAGGGTAACCTACGAGCAGTACTTC
CASSSRVTYEQYF
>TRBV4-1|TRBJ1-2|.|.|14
TGCGCCAGCAGCCTCACTCCAGGGCCCTATGGCTACACCTTC
CASSLTPGPYGYTF
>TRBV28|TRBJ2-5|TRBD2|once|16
TGTGCCAGCAGTTGGGGACTAGCGGGAGGGCCGGAGACCCAGTACTTC
CASSWGLAGGPETQYF
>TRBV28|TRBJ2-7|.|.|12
TGTGCCAGCGGAGACAGAAATTACGAGCAGTACTTC
CASGDRNYEQYF
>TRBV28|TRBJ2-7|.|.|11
TGTGCCAGCAGTCCCCTCTACGAGCAGTACTTC
CASSPLYEQYF
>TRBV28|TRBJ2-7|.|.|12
TGTGCCAGCAGACCTCAGGGCTACGAGCAGTACTTC
CASRPQGYEQYF
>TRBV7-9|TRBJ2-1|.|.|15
TGTGCCAGCACCCCGCGGAACGCGGGATACAATGAGCAGTTCTTC
CASTPRNAGYNEQFF
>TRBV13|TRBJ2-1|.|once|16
TGTGCCAGCAGCTTAGGTCTCCTGAATCCGGGCCATGAGCAGTTCTTC
CASSLGLLNPGHEQFF
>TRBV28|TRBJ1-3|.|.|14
TGTGCCAGCAACTTTCAGGGCTCTGGAAACACCATATATTTT
CASNFQGSGNTIYF
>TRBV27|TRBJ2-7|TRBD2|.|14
TGTGCCAGTAAAAATCGCGGGAGCTCCTACGAGCAGTACTTC
CASKNRGSSYEQYF
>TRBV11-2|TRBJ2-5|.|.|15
TGTGCCAGCAGCTCCCCATGGGCGTTTCAAGAGACCCAGTACTTC
CASSSPWAFQETQYF
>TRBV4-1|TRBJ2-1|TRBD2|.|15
TGCGCCAGCAGCCGCATAGCGGGAGTTGACAATGAGCAGTTCTTC
CASSRIAGVDNEQFF
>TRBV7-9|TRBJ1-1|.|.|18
TGTGCCAGCAGCTTAGCCGTTGATTCGGTCGGGAAGAACACTGAAGCTTTCTTT
CASSLAVDSVGKNTEAFF
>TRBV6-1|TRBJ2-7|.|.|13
TGTGCCAGCAGTGAAGCAGCGGACTACGAGCAGTACTTC
CASSEAADYEQYF
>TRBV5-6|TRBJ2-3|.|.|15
TGTGCCAGCAGCTTGGGCGGCGGGAGCACAGATACGCAGTATTTT
CASSLGGGSTDTQYF
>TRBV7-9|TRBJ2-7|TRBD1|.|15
TGTGCCAGCAGCTTAAAGGGTGGACAGGCCTACGAGCAGTACTTC
CASSLKGGQAYEQYF
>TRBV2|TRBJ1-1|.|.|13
TGTGCCAGCAGTGAGGGTTTTAACACTGAAGCTTTCTTT
CASSEGFNTEAFF
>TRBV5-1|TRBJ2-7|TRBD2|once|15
TGCGCCAGCAGCTTGGCCCTAGCGGGAGTTTACGAGCAGTACTTC
CASSLALAGVYEQYF
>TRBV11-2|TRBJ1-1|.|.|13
TGTGCCAGCAGCCCCCTCCTGAACACTGAAGCTTTCTTT
CASSPLLNTEAFF